These 13 T cell receptor beta chains share one sample of origin, sequenced in a study of CD8+ T cells in alopecia areata (dated by TCRdb to between 2018 and 2020). Receptor libraries were prepared by the immunoSEQ multiplex PCR assay. For TCR sequencing, RNA was extracted from every sample and reverse transcribed into cDNA to serve as template. In TCRdb, the immuneACCESS table is reduced to in-frame sequences with V and J assigned. These tables do not hold every clone; where another copy was compared, an unresolved V gene accounts for under half, and the others remain unexplained. Counted in this sample were approximately 45,000 clones; 55% to 75% of them appeared once. In total, the top ten clones hold about a fifth of the sample. The time point label corresponds to: more than three weeks on oral tofacitinib. The treatment or condition label for this specimen denotes: oral pan-JAK inhibitor, 5-10 mg twice daily.

This sample comprised CD8+ T cells sorted from blood, obtained at week 4, from a patient treated with tofacitinib. Receptors originate from a human donor with alopecia areata.

V is TRBV4-3 and J is TRBJ1-5; D perhaps matches TRBD1 (5 bases). CDR3 size: 13 residues. Germline loops: CDR1 LGHNA, CDR2 YSLEER. V was clipped by 4 bases and J by 2 bases, with 6 bases between them. CDR3 protein: CASSPGGNQPQHF. CDR3 nucleotide sequence: TGCGCCAGCAGCCCGGGGGGCAATCAGCCCCAGCATTTT.

In this sample, this clone turned up a few times. V gene TRBV5-1 combines with J gene TRBJ2-2; 9 bases are shared with TRBD2. This CDR3 is 17 amino acids long. The V gene end was trimmed by 4 bases and the J gene end by 2 bases; junction bases not matched to a gene: 9. Germline V CDR1 and CDR2: SGHRS, YFSETQ. CDR3 residues: CASSAGLAGGNTGELFF. The CDR3, as DNA: TGCGCCAGCAGCGCGGGACTAGCAGGTGGTAACACCGGGGAGCTGTTTTTT. The full variable domain, in which reference TRBV5-1 and TRBJ2-2 provide the parts outside the CDR3, is KAGVTQTPRYLIKTRGQQVTLSCSPISGHRSVSWYQQTPGQGLQFLFEYFSETQRNKGNFPGRFSGRQFSNSRSEMNVSTLELGDSALYLCASSAGLAGGNTGELFFGEGSRLTVL.

The chain is built from TRBV27 and TRBJ2-7, with 10 bases matching TRBD2. V was pared by 1 base and J by 4 bases, with 4 bases of the junction left unmatched. The CDR3 sequence is 15 residues long. CDR1 is MNHEY, CDR2 SMNVEV, per germline (reference sequence). CDR3 sequence (DNA): TGTGCCAGCAGTTTATACCCTAGCGGGGGTTACGAGCAGTACTTC. Translating it yields CASSLYPSGGYEQYF.

The V call is TRBV5-1, the J call TRBJ2-1; either TRBD1 or TRBD2 may fit D (5 bases each). Germline V gene data show CDR1 as SGHRS and CDR2 as YFSETQ. Trimming removed 7 bases at V and 6 bases at J, with 17 bases between. The CDR3 contains 14 residues. CDR3 nucleotide sequence: TGCGCCAGCCCCCTAAATCGGGGCAGCAATGAGCAGTTCTTC. Residues: CASPLNRGSNEQFF.

The CDR3: CASSQDPGGSTEAFF. CDR3 sequence (DNA): TGCGCCAGCAGCCAAGATCCAGGGGGGAGCACTGAAGCTTTCTTT. V gene TRBV4-1 combines with J gene TRBJ1-1; 7 bases line up with TRBD1. CDR3 length equals 15 residues. V shed 0 bases, J shed 4 bases, and the junction held 5 bases outside the gene matches. The germline CDR1 and CDR2 sequences are MGHRA and YSYEKL.

CDR3 nucleotides: TGCGCCAGCAGCCGATCCGGGAGATCCGGGGCTTTCTTT. It encodes CASSRSGRSGAFF. The rearrangement joins TRBV4-3 to TRBJ1-1, with D unresolved. Germline-derived CDR1 and CDR2 are LGHNA and YSLEER. Deletions cut 4 bases from V and 11 bases from J, with 17 bases between. This CDR3 comprises 13 residues.

Comment on this clone: Other DNA sequences in this specimen translate into the identical CDR3. The chain uses TRBV30 and TRBJ1-1; D remains unclear. Looked up from germline, CDR1 is GTSNPN and CDR2 is SVGIG (reference sequence). This CDR3 comprises 12 residues. Trimming stripped 0 bases from V and 1 base from J, with 3 bases between. For the CDR3, the DNA is TGTGCCTGGAGTGTTGGGAACACTGAAGCTTTCTTT. Protein: CAWSVGNTEAFF.

This clone was counted between two and nine times. This rearrangement joins TRBV6-5 to TRBJ2-1, with 8 positions matching TRBD1. Germline loops: CDR1 MNHEY, CDR2 SVGAGI. Trimming took 4 bases from V and 1 from J; bases not matched to a gene: 3. This CDR3 has 15 amino acids. The CDR3 is CASSFTGGSYNEQFF. The DNA for the CDR3 is TGTGCCAGCAGTTTCACAGGGGGGTCCTACAATGAGCAGTTCTTC.

This chain connects TRBV30 to TRBJ1-5, with no clear D. Germline CDR1 is GTSNPN and CDR2 is SVGIG (reference sequence). Trimming cost V 2 bases and J 4 bases, with 9 bases left between them. There are 13 residues in the CDR3. CDR3 sequence: CAWSSEGNQPQHF. The CDR3 DNA follows: TGTGCCTGGAGTTCCGAAGGAAATCAGCCCCAGCATTTT. The complete variable domain, with remaining parts taken from reference TRBV30 and TRBJ1-5, reads SQTIHQWPATLVQPVGSPLSLECTVEGTSNPNLYWYRQAAGRGLQLLFYSVGIGQISSEVPQNLSASRPQDRQFILSSKKLLLSDSGFYLCAWSSEGNQPQHFGDGTRLSIL.

The chain couples TRBV4-3 to TRBJ2-5; D is undetermined. V was shortened by 0 bases and J by 1 base, with 9 bases between the two germline ends. Germline values: CDR1 LGHNA, CDR2 YSLEER. CDR3 length: 15 amino acids. The CDR3 here is CASSQDPRTQETQYF. DNA of the CDR3: TGCGCCAGCAGCCAAGATCCGAGAACCCAAGAGACCCAGTACTTC.

This clone has more than one count but fewer than ten. The CDR3 reads CASSIDRGRTYGYTF. CDR3 bases: TGTGCCAGTAGTATAGATCGGGGACGGACCTATGGCTACACCTTC. The rearrangement links TRBV19 to TRBJ1-2, with TRBD1 as a possible D gene (5 bases). The V and J ends lost 0 bases and 4 bases respectively, with 12 bases between them. In germline, CDR1 is LNHDA, CDR2 SQIVND (reference sequence). The CDR3 has 15 amino acids.

The rearrangement links TRBV27 to TRBJ2-1; 7 nucleotides align to TRBD2. The junction had 7 bases not matched to a gene; V was cut back by 4 bases and J by 4 bases. The CDR3 covers 15 residues. The germline V gene has CDR1 MNHEY and CDR2 SMNVEV (reference sequence). CDR3 sequence: CASSSGGVSYNEQFF. CDR3 DNA: TGTGCCAGCAGTTCTGGGGGGGTGTCTTACAATGAGCAGTTCTTC.

This clone was seen once. V gene TRBV4-1 combines with J gene TRBJ2-3; TRBD2 matches at 8 bases. Trimming cost V 4 bases and J 3 bases; bases outside gene matches: 6. Germline V gives CDR1 MGHRA, CDR2 YSYEKL. The CDR3 consists of 15 residues. Here the CDR3 reads CASSLNAGGTDTQYF. Here the CDR3 DNA reads TGCGCCAGCAGCCTCAATGCGGGGGGAACAGATACGCAGTATTTT.